Below, one T cell receptor (beta chain) is given with its context. In the source study's methods: Nucleated cell number was recorded as an estimate derived from reference gene primer amplification. Sequenced by immunoSEQ multiplex PCR; TCRdb stores in-frame clones only, minus some. V and J calls plus clone size are reproduced from that table; the DNA served to infer D and trimming. The sample carries roughly 230,000 clones, 80% to 85% recorded once. This sample is part of a study of blood T cell repertoires in COVID-19. Study-level information: Acute and convalescent COVID-19 samples came from the United States, Italy and Spain. Nucleic acid was either cDNA or gDNA, and it came from T cells, B-cell-depleted T cells, or PBMCs.

The source of this sequence is a man in his forties with acute or convalescent COVID-19. Sequencing input: peripheral blood.

The CDR3 here is CASTLRGGNYGYTF. For the CDR3, the DNA is TGTGCCAGCACCCTGAGGGGGGGAAACTATGGCTACACCTTC. The J gene is TRBJ1-2, the V gene TRBV3-1 (or the pseudogene TRBV3-2); a weak D match, TRBD1 (6 bases). Trimming stripped 7 bases from V and 2 bases from J, with 14 bases between. CDR1 and CDR2 from the germline V gene are LGHDT and YNNKEL (reference sequence). The CDR3 runs to 14 residues.